The clone carrying this T cell receptor beta chain was picked up a small number of times. Its specificity is not known. The CDR3 has 13 amino acids. Germline V lookup: CDR1 MNHEY, CDR2 SMNVEV (reference sequence). V lost 2 bases, J lost 3 bases, and 8 bases lay in between. This sample is part of a study of early T cells in non-severe SARS-CoV-2 infection. On the study more broadly: Chains from this unsorted whole-blood bulk RNA could not be paired. Findings of the study overall: There was a bias toward anti-spike CD8 responses in VDJdb matching, which missed private and CD4 specificities.

As part of library construction, unique molecular identifiers were attached to individual cDNA molecules. TCRdb itself ran the 5' RACE reads through MiXCR, one entry per CDR3 protein. The sample consists of fewer than 50,000 distinct CDR3 sequences, around 6.8% of them appearing once. The specimen sequenced was whole blood. V is TRBV27 and J is TRBJ2-7, with D unclear. This TCR was recovered from an adult who was a healthcare worker with PCR-confirmed SARS-CoV-2 infection or an uninfected control (not recorded which). The CDR3 protein is CASSLLGNYEQYF. For the CDR3, the DNA is TGTGCCAGCAGTTTACTCGGAAACTACGAGCAGTACTTC.